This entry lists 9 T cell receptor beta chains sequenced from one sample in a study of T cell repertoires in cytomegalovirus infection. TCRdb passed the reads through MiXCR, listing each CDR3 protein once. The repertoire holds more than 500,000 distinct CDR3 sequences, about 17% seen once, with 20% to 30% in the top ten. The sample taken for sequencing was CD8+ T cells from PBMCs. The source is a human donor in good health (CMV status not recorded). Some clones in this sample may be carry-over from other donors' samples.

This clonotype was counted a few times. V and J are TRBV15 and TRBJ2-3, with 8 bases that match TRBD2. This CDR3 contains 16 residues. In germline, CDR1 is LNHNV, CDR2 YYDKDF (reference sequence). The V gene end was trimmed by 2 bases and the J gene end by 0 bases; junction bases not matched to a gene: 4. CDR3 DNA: TGTGCCACCAGCAGATTTGCGGGAGGTAGCACAGATACGCAGTATTTT. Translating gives CATSRFAGGSTDTQYF.

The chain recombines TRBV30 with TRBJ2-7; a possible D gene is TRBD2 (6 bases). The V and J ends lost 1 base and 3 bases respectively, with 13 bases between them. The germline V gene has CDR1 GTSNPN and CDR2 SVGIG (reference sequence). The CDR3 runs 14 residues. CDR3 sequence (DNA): TGTGCCTGGAGTGAGAGTAGCGGAGACTACGAGCAGTACTTC. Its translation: CAWSESSGDYEQYF. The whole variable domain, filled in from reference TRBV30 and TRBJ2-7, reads SQTIHQWPATLVQPVGSPLSLECTVEGTSNPNLYWYRQAAGRGLQLLFYSVGIGQISSEVPQNLSASRPQDRQFILSSKKLLLSDSGFYLCAWSESSGDYEQYFGPGTRLTVT.

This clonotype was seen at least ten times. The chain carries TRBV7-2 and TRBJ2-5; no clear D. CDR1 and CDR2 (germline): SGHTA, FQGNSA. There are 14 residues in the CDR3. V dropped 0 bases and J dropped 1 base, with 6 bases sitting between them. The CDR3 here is CASSLARVQETQYF. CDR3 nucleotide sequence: TGTGCCAGCAGCTTAGCGCGCGTCCAAGAGACCCAGTACTTC.

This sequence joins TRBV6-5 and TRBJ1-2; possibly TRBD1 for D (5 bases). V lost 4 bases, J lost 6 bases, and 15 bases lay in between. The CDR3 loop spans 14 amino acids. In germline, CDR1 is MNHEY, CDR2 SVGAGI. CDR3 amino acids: CASSSVGGTDGYTF. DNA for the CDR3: TGTGCCAGCAGTTCCGTGGGAGGGACCGATGGCTACACCTTC.

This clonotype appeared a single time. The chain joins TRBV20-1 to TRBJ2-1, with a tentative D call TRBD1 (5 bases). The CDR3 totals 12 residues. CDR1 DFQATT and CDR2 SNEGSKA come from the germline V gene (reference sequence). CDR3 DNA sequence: TGCAGCTTCGACTTAGGGGCCAATGAGCAGTTCTTC. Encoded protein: CSFDLGANEQFF.

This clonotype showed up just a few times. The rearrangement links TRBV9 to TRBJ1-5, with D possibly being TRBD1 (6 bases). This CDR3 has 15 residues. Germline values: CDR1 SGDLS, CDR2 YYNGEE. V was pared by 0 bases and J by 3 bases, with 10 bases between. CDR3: CASSVEGGLNQPQHF. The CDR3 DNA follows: TGTGCCAGCAGCGTAGAGGGGGGCCTCAATCAGCCCCAGCATTTT.

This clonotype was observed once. This CDR3 reads CASSPTSGSSEFF. The CDR3 region has the DNA TGTGCCAGCAGTCCCACTAGCGGTTCAAGCGAGTTCTTC. The V gene is TRBV13, the J gene TRBJ2-1; 8 bases agree with TRBD2. V shed 6 bases, J shed 14 bases, and the junction held 12 bases outside the gene matches. The CDR3 loop spans 13 amino acids. Germline lookup yields CDR1 PRHDT and CDR2 FYEKMQ (reference sequence). Together with reference TRBV13 and TRBJ2-1, the CDR3 gives the full variable domain: AAGVIQSPRHLIKEKRETATLKCYPIPRHDTVYWYQQGPGQDPQFLISFYEKMQSDKGSIPDRFSAQQFSDYHSELNMSSLELGDSALYFCASSPTSGSSEFFGPGTRLTVL.

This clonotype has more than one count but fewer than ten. CDR3 sequence (DNA): TGTGCCAGCAGCCCTCCCGGCGCAGGGGAAGAGACCCAGTACTTC. It specifies CASSPPGAGEETQYF. V is TRBV28 and J is TRBJ2-5, with D possibly matching TRBD1 (6 bases). The CDR3 consists of 15 residues. The germline CDR1 and CDR2 sequences are MDHEN and SYDVKM. Trimming stripped 6 bases from V and 3 bases from J, with 17 bases between.

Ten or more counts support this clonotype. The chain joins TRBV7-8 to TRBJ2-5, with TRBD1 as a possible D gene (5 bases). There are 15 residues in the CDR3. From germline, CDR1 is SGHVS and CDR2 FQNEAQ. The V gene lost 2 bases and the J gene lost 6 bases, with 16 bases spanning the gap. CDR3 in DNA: TGTGCCAGCAGCTTATATACAGGACGCAGCAAGACCCAGTACTTC. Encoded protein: CASSLYTGRSKTQYF.